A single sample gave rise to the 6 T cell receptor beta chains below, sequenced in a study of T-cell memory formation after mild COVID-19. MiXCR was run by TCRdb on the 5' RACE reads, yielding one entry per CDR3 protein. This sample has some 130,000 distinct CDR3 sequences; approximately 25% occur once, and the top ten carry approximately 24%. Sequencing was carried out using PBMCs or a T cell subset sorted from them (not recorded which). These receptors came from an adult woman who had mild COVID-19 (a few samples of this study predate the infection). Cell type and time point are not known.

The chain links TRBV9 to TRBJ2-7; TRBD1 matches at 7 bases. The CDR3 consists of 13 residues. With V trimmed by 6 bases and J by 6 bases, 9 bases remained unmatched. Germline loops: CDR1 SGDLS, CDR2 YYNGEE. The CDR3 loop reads CASTSTGSGEQYF. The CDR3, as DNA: TGTGCCAGCACGTCGACAGGGAGCGGCGAGCAGTACTTC.

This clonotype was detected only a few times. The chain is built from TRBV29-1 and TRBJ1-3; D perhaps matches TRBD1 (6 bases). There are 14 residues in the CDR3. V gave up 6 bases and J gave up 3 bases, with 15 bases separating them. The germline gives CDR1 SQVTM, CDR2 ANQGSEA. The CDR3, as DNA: TGCAGCGTGGTGGGGCTGGACAGTGGAAACACCATATATTTT. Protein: CSVVGLDSGNTIYF.

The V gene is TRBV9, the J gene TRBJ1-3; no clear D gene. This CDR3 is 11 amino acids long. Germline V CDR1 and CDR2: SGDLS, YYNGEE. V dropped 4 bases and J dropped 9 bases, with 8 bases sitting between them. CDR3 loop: CASSQEGTIYF. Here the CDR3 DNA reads TGTGCCAGCAGCCAAGAGGGCACCATATATTTT.

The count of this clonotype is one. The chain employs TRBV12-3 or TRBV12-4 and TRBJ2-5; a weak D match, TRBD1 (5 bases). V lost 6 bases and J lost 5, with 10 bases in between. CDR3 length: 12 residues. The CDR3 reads CASRGVLETQYF. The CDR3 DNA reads TGTGCCAGCAGAGGGGTCTTGGAGACCCAGTACTTC.

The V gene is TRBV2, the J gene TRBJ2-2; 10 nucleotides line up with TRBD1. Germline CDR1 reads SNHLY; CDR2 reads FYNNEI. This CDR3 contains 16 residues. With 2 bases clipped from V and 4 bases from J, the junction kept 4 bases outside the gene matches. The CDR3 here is CASSELGQGTTGELFF. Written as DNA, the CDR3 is TGTGCCAGCAGTGAATTGGGACAGGGGACCACCGGGGAGCTGTTTTTT.

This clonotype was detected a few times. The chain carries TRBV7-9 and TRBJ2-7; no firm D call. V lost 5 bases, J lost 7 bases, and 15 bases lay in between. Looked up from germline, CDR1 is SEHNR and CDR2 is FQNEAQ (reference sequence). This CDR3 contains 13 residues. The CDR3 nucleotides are TGTGCCAGCAGCCTCGATGATAGGGAAGAGCAGTACTTC. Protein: CASSLDDREEQYF.